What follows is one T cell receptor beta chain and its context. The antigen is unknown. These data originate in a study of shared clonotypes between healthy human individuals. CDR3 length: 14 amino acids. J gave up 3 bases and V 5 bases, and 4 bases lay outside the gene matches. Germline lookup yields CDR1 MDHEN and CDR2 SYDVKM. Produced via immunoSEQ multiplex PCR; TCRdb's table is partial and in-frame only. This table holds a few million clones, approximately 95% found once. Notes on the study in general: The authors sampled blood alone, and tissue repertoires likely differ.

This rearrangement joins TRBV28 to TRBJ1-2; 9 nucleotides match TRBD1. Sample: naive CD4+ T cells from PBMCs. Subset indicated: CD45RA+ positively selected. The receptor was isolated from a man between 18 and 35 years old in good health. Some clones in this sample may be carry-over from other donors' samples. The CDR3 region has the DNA TGTGCCAGCAGTAGGGGACAGGGTGACTATGGCTACACCTTC. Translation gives CASSRGQGDYGYTF.